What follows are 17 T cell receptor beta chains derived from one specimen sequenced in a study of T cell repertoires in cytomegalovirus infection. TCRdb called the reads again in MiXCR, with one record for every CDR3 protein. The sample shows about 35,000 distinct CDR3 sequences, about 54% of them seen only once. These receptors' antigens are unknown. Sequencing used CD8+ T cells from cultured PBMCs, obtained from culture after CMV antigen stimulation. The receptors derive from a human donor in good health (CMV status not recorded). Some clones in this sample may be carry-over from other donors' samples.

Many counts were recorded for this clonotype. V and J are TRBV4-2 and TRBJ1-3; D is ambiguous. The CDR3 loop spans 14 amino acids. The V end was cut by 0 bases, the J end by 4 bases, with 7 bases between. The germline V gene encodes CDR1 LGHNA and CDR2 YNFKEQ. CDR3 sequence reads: CASSQDDNGNTIYF. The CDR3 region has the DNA TGTGCCAGCAGCCAAGACGACAACGGAAACACCATATATTTT.

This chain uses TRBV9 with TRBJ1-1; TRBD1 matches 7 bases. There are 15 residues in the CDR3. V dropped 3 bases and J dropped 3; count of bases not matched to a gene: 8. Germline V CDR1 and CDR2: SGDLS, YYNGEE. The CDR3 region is CASSALDRFDTEAFF. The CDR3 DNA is TGTGCCAGCAGCGCTTTGGACAGGTTCGACACTGAAGCTTTCTTT.

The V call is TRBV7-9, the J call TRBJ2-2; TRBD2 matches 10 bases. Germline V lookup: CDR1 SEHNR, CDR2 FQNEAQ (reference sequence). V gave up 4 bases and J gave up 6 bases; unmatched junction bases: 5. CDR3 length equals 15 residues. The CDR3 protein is CASSYLAGVPGELFF. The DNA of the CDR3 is TGTGCCAGCAGCTATCTAGCGGGAGTGCCCGGGGAGCTGTTTTTT.

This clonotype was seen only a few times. CDR3 coding DNA: TGCAGCGTTGAGGGCAGGACGGTCCCGAGCGGGAGTCAAAACAATGAGCAGTTCTTC. This codes for CSVEGRTVPSGSQNNEQFF. The chain carries TRBV29-1 and TRBJ2-1; TRBD2 matches at 8 bases. Germline CDR1 is SQVTM and CDR2 is ANQGSEA. The CDR3 is made up of 19 amino acids. V lost 3 bases and J lost 5; bases outside the gene matches: 21.

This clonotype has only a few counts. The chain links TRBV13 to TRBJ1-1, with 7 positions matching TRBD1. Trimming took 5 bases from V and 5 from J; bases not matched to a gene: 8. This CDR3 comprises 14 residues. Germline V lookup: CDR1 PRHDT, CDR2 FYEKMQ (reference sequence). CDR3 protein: CASSIRTGGTEAFF. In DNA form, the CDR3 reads TGTGCCAGCAGCATTCGGACAGGAGGGACTGAAGCTTTCTTT.

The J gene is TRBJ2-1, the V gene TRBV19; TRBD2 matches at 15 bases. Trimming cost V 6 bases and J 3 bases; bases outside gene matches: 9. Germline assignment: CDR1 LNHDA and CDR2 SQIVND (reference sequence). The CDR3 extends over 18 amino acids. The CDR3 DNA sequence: TGTGCCAGTAGCCCGGGACTAGCGGGAGGCAAGAACTACAATGAGCAGTTCTTC. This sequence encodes CASSPGLAGGKNYNEQFF.

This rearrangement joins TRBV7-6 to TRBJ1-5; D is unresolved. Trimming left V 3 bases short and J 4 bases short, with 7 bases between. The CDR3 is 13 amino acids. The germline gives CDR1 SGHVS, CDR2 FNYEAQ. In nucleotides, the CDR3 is TGTGCCAGCAGCTTTGGCACTAATCAGCCCCAGCATTTT. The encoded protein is CASSFGTNQPQHF.

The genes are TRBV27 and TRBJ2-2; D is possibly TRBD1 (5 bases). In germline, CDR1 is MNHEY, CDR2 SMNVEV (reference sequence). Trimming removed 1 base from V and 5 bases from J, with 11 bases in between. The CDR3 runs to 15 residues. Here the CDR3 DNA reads TGTGCCAGCAGTTTATTTGGTGGGGCGACCGGGGAGCTGTTTTTT. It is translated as CASSLFGGATGELFF.

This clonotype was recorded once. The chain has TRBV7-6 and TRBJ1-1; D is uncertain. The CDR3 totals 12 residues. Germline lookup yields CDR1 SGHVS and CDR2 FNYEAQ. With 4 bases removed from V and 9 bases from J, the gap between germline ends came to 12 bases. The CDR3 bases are TGTGCCAGCAGCTCTAGTGGAGGGCAAGCTTTCTTT. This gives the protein CASSSSGGQAFF. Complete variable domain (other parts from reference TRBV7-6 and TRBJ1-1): GAGVSQSPRYKVTKRGQDVALRCDPISGHVSLYWYRQALGQGPEFLTYFNYEAQQDKSGLPNDRFSAERPEGSISTLTIQRTEQRDSAMYRCASSSSGGQAFFGQGTRLTVV.

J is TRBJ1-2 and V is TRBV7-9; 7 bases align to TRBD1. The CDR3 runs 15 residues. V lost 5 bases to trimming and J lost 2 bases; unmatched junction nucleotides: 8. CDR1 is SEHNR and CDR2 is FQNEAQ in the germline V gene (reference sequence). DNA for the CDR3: TGTGCCAGCAGCCCGGGGACAGAAAGAAACTATGGCTACACCTTC. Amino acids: CASSPGTERNYGYTF.

The CDR3 region has the DNA TGTGCCAGCAGCTTTGCTCAGGGTTACCAAGAGACCCAGTACTTC. Residues: CASSFAQGYQETQYF. The chain recombines TRBV7-2 with TRBJ2-5; tentatively, D is TRBD1 (5 bases). The V and J ends lost 3 bases and 0 bases respectively, with 11 bases between them. CDR3 length: 15 residues. Germline CDR1 and CDR2: SGHTA and FQGNSA.

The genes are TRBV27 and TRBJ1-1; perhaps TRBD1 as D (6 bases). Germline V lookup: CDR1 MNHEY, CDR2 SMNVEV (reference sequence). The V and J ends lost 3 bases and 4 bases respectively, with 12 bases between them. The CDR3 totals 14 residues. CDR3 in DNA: TGTGCCAGCAGTTTCAGGGGAGTCGGCACTGAAGCTTTCTTT. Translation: CASSFRGVGTEAFF.

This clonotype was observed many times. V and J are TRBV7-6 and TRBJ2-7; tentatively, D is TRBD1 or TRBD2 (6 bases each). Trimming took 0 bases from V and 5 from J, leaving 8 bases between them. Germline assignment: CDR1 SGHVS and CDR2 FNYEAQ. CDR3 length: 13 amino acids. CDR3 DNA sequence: TGTGCCAGCAGCTTAGCAGGGGGGAACGAGCAGTACTTC. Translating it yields CASSLAGGNEQYF.

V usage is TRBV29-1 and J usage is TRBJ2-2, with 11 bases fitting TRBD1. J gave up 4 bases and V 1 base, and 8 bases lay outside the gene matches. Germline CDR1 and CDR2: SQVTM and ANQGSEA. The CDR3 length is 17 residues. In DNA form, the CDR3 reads TGCAGCGTTGAAGTTGAGGACAGGGGGCTTGGCACCGGGGAGCTGTTTTTT. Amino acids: CSVEVEDRGLGTGELFF.

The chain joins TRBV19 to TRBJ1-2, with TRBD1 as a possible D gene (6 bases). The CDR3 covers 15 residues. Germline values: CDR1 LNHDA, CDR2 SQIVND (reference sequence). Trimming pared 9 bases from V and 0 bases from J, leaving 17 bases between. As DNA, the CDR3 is TGTGCCAGCCATTCTACCGGGACAACTAACTATGGCTACACCTTC. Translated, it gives CASHSTGTTNYGYTF.

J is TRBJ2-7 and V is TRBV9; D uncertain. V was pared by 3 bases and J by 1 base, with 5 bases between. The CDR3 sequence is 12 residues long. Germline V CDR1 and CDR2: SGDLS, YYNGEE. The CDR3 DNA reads TGTGCCAGCAGCGGACGGTCCTACGAGCAGTACTTC. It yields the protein CASSGRSYEQYF.

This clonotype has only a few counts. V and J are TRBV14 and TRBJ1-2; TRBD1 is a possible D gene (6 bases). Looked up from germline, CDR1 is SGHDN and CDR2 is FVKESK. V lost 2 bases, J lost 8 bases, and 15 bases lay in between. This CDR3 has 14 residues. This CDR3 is CASSQTGMRRGYTF. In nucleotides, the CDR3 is TGTGCCAGCAGCCAAACAGGGATGAGGAGGGGCTACACCTTC.